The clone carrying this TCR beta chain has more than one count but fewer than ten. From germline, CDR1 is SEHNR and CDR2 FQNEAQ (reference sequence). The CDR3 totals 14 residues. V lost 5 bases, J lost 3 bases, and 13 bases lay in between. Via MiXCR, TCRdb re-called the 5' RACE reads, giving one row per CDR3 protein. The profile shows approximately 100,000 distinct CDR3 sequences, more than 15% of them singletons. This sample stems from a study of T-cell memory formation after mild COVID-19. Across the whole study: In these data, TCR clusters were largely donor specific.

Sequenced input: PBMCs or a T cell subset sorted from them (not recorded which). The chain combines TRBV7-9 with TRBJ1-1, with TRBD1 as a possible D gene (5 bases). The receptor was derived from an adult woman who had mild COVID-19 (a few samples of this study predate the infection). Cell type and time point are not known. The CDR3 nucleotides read TGTGCCAGCAGCCAAAGTGGGGGAGACACTGAAGCTTTCTTT. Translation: CASSQSGGDTEAFF.